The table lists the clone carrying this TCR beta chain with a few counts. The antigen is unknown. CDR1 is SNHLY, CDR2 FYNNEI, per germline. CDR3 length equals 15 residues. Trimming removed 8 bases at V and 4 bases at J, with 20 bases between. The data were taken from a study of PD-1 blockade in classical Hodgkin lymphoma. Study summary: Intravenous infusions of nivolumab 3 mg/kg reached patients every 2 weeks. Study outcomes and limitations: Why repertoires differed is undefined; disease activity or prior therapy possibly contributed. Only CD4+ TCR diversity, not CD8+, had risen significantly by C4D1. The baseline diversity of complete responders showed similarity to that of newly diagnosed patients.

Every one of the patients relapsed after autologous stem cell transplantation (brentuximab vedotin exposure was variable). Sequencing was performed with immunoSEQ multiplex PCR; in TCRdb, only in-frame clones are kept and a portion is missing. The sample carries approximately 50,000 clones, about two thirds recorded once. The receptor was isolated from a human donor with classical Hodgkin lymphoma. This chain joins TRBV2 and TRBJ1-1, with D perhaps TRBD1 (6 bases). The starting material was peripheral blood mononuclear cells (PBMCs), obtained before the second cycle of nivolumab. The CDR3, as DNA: TGTGCCAGCCTCCTGGATACCGGGGGCGGCACTGAAGCTTTCTTT. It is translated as CASLLDTGGGTEAFF. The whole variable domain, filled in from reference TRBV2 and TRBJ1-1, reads EPEVTQTPSHQVTQMGQEVILRCVPISNHLYFYWYRQILGQKVEFLVSFYNNEISEKSEIFDDQFSVERPDGSNFTLKIRSTKLEDSAMYFCASLLDTGGGTEAFFGQGTRLTVV.